Following are 12 T cell receptor beta chains from one sample sequenced in a study of cytomegalovirus exposure and HLA in healthy donors. PCR employed 60 Vbeta and 13 Jbeta primers. Produced via immunoSEQ multiplex PCR; TCRdb's table is partial and in-frame only. The data show fewer than 200,000 clones, roughly 85% seen once. The sequencing sample was made of PBMCs. The receptors were gathered from a man aged 35-49 years in good health and CMV-seronegative.

The chain has TRBV11-3 and TRBJ2-1, with a tentative D call TRBD1 (5 bases). This CDR3 region has 13 residues. V shed 0 bases and J shed 8 bases, with 8 bases lying between them. CDR1 and CDR2 from the germline V gene are SGHNT and YENEEA. The chain's CDR3 is CASSLEGADEQFF. Here the CDR3 DNA reads TGTGCCAGCAGCTTAGAAGGGGCCGATGAGCAGTTCTTC.

This chain uses TRBV28 with TRBJ2-2; D unresolved. V lost 3 bases and J 1 base, leaving 3 bases between the germline ends. This CDR3 has 13 amino acids. Germline CDR1 MDHEN, CDR2 SYDVKM. The CDR3 DNA reads TGTGCCAGCAGTTTTAGGAACACCGGGGAGCTGTTTTTT. Its protein is CASSFRNTGELFF.

The chain links TRBV5-5 to TRBJ2-7; perhaps TRBD1 as D (6 bases). The CDR3 is 16 amino acids. V lost 0 bases to trimming and J lost 0 bases, with 13 bases between them. Germline V lookup: CDR1 SGHKS, CDR2 YYEKEE (reference sequence). In nucleotides, the CDR3 is TGTGCCAGCAGCTTGGACCTGACAGGAACCTCCTACGAGCAGTACTTC. Its protein is CASSLDLTGTSYEQYF.

This clone was observed a few times. This chain uses TRBV13 with TRBJ2-2; TRBD2 matches at 11 bases. The J segment lost 4 bases and the V segment lost 1 base, leaving 5 bases of the junction unmatched. The germline V gene has CDR1 PRHDT and CDR2 FYEKMQ (reference sequence). The CDR3 has 17 residues. DNA for the CDR3: TGTGCCAGCAGCTTAGTCACTAGCGGGAGCCCCACCGGGGAGCTGTTTTTT. It encodes CASSLVTSGSPTGELFF. Using reference TRBV13 and TRBJ2-2 for the parts outside the CDR3, the full variable domain is AAGVIQSPRHLIKEKRETATLKCYPIPRHDTVYWYQQGPGQDPQFLISFYEKMQSDKGSIPDRFSAQQFSDYHSELNMSSLELGDSALYFCASSLVTSGSPTGELFFGEGSRLTVL.

V usage is TRBV4-2 and J usage is TRBJ2-7; no firm D call. Trimming pared 0 bases from V and 0 bases from J, leaving 12 bases between. Looked up from germline, CDR1 is LGHNA and CDR2 is YNFKEQ. The CDR3 extends over 16 amino acids. CDR3 nucleotide sequence: TGTGCCAGCAGCCAAGAAGGCGGCAGAGACTCCTACGAGCAGTACTTC. This sequence encodes CASSQEGGRDSYEQYF.

V usage is TRBV7-9 and J usage is TRBJ2-7, with a tentative D call TRBD2 (6 bases). The CDR3 length is 14 residues. In germline, CDR1 is SEHNR, CDR2 FQNEAQ (reference sequence). Trimming took off 5 bases at V and 5 bases at J, with 16 bases between the two ends. Here the CDR3 reads CASSLGAPGDEQYF. CDR3 sequence (DNA): TGTGCCAGCAGCCTAGGGGCCCCGGGGGACGAGCAGTACTTC.

Only a few counts were recorded for this clone. This chain uses TRBV11-1 with TRBJ2-1; 7 bases are shared with TRBD2. The CDR3 loop spans 13 amino acids. Unmatched junction bases numbered 2, after V lost 6 bases and J lost 3 bases. Per germline, CDR1 SGHAT and CDR2 FQDESV (reference sequence). CDR3 bases: TGTGCCAGCAGGCCTAGCGGCTACAATGAGCAGTTCTTC. This translates into CASRPSGYNEQFF.

About this clone: Sequence at one end of the junction differs from germline and may be a read error. Other DNA sequences from this sample encode an identical CDR3 as well. The chain carries TRBV11-1 and TRBJ2-3; 9 bases map to TRBD2. The CDR3 sequence is 16 residues long. CDR1 and CDR2 from the germline V gene are SGHAT and FQDESV (reference sequence). The CDR3 sequence: CASSFLRGRGRDTQYF. In DNA, the CDR3 is TGTGCCAGCAGCTTCCTTCGCGGGAGGGGGAGAGATACACAGTATTTT.

A few counts support this clone. The chain couples TRBV7-9 to TRBJ1-3; the D is unclear. The germline V gene encodes CDR1 SEHNR and CDR2 FQNEAQ (reference sequence). V lost 3 bases to trimming and J lost 4 bases, with 10 bases between them. This CDR3 has 14 amino acids. CDR3 residues: CASSFGEAGNTIYF. CDR3 bases: TGTGCCAGCAGCTTCGGGGAAGCCGGAAACACCATATATTTT.

The rearrangement links TRBV19 to TRBJ1-5; TRBD1 matches at 10 bases. The germline gives CDR1 LNHDA, CDR2 SQIVND (reference sequence). The CDR3 runs to 15 residues. The ends lost 6 bases at V and 5 bases at J; junction bases unmatched: 7. CDR3 DNA sequence: TGTGCCAGTAGCGGGGGCGACAGGGGGCATCAGCCCCAGCATTTT. This sequence encodes CASSGGDRGHQPQHF.

The chain couples TRBV5-1 to TRBJ1-4; D is unresolved. The V end lost 0 bases, the J end lost 6 bases, and 9 bases lay between the germline ends. The CDR3 is 14 amino acids. Germline V gene data show CDR1 as SGHRS and CDR2 as YFSETQ. CDR3: CASSLDSPHEKLFF. As DNA, the CDR3 is TGCGCCAGCAGCTTGGACAGCCCACATGAAAAACTGTTTTTT.

V usage is TRBV5-4 and J usage is TRBJ1-1; D is uncertain. The CDR3 extends over 14 amino acids. Germline V gene data show CDR1 as SGHNT and CDR2 as YYREEE (reference sequence). The V and J ends lost 2 bases and 1 base respectively, with 9 bases between them. CDR3 sequence (DNA): TGTGCCAGCAGCTTTGCACAGTGGAACACTGAAGCTTTCTTT. This gives the protein CASSFAQWNTEAFF.